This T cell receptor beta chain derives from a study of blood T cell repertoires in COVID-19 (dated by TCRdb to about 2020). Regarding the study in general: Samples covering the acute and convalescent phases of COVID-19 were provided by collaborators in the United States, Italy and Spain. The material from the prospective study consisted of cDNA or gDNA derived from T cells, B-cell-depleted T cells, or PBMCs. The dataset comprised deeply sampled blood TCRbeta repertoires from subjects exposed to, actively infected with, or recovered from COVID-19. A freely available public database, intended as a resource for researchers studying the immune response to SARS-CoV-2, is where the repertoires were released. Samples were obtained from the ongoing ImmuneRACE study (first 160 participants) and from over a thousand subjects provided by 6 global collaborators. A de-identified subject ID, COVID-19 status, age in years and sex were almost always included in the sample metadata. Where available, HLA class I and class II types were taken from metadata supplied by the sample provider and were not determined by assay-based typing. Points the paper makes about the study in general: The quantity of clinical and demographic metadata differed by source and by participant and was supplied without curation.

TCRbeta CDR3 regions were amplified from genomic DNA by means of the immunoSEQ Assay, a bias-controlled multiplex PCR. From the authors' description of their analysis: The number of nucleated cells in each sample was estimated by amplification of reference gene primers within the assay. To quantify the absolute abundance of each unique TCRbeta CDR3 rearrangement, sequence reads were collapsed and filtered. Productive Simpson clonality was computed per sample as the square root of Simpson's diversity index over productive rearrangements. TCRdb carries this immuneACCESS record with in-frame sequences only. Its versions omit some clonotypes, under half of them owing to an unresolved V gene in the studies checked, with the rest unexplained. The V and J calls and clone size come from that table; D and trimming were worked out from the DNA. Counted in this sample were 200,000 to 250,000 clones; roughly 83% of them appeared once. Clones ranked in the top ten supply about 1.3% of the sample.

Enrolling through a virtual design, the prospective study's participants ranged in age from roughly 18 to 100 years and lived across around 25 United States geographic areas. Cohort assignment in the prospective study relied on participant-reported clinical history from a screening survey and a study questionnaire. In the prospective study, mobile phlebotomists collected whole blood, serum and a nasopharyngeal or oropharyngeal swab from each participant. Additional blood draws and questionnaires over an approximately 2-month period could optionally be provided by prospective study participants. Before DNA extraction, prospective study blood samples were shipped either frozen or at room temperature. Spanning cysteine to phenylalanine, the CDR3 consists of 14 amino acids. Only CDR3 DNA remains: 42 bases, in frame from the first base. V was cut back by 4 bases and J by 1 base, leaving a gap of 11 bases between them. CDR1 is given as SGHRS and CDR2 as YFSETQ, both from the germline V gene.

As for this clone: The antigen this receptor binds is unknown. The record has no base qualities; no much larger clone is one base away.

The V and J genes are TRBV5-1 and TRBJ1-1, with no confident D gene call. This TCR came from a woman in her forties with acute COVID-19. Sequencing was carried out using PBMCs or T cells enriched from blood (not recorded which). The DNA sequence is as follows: TGCGCCAGCAGCACGACAACTCCGAACACTGAAGCTTTCTTT. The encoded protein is CASSTTTPNTEAFF.